Shown below are 21 T cell receptor beta chains from a single sample sequenced in a study of T-cell memory formation after mild COVID-19. MiXCR, run by TCRdb on the 5' RACE reads, gives a single entry per CDR3 protein. Among a few hundred thousand distinct CDR3 sequences listed, around 28% were seen once. Sequencing was performed on PBMCs or a T cell subset sorted from them (not recorded which). Source of these receptors: an adult woman who had mild COVID-19 (a few samples of this study predate the infection). Cell type and time point are not known.

This sequence joins TRBV6-2 or TRBV6-3 and TRBJ2-2; 11 bases agree with TRBD1. The CDR3 totals 15 residues. After removal of 4 bases from V and 4 bases from J, the junction contained 2 bases not matched to a gene. Germline V gene sequence: CDR1 MNHEY, CDR2 SVGEGT. CDR3 sequence: CASSWTGGVTGELFF. The CDR3 DNA reads as TGTGCCAGCAGTTGGACAGGGGGCGTCACCGGGGAGCTGTTTTTT.

The rearrangement links TRBV7-2 to TRBJ2-3; TRBD2 agrees at 10 bases. Germline CDR1 and CDR2: SGHTA and FQGNSA. Losses at the gene ends were 1 base for V and 0 bases for J; bases not matched to a gene: 7. The CDR3 has 18 amino acids. The CDR3 sequence: CASSLVTSGPTSTDTQYF. In DNA form, the CDR3 reads TGTGCCAGCAGCTTAGTGACTAGCGGGCCCACTAGCACAGATACGCAGTATTTT. Filled out from reference TRBV7-2 and TRBJ2-3, the complete variable domain reads GAGVSQSPSNKVTEKGKDVELRCDPISGHTALYWYRQSLGQGLEFLIYFQGNSAPDKSGLPSDRFSAERTGGSVSTLTIQRTQQEDSAVYLCASSLVTSGPTSTDTQYFGPGTRLTVL.

This clonotype was seen only a few times. The chain couples TRBV6-1 to TRBJ2-6; the D gene is possibly TRBD1 (5 bases). Germline CDR1 is MNHNS and CDR2 is SASEGT. Trimming took 4 bases from V and 2 from J, leaving 9 bases between them. The CDR3 spans 15 residues. CDR3 bases: TGTGCCAGCAGTGTAGGACAAGCTGGGGCCAACGTCCTGACTTTC. Encoded protein: CASSVGQAGANVLTF.

The CDR3 coding sequence is TGTGCCAGCAGCCCGACTTGGAGCTCCTACAATGAGCAGTTCTTC. It encodes CASSPTWSSYNEQFF. The V call is TRBV7-6, the J call TRBJ2-1; no clear D. Germline loops: CDR1 SGHVS, CDR2 FNYEAQ. The CDR3 totals 15 residues. Trimming took 5 bases from V and 0 from J, leaving 11 bases between them.

The chain uses TRBV6-5 and TRBJ2-2; 9 nucleotides align to TRBD2. V was pared by 1 base and J by 7 bases, with 4 bases of the junction left unmatched. Germline loops: CDR1 MNHEY, CDR2 SVGAGI. The CDR3 is 15 residues long. The CDR3 coding sequence is TGTGCCAGCAGTTACTACAGCGGGGGGCGCGGGGAGCTGTTTTTT. This sequence encodes CASSYYSGGRGELFF.

V and J are TRBV29-1 and TRBJ1-4; TRBD1 might be the D (6 bases). In germline, CDR1 is SQVTM, CDR2 ANQGSEA. Trimming cost V 4 bases and J 3 bases, with 15 bases left between them. This CDR3 has 15 amino acids. CDR3 DNA sequence: TGCAGCGTTGCGGTCGCGGGACAAGCTAATGAAAAACTGTTTTTT. It yields the protein CSVAVAGQANEKLFF.

This sequence joins TRBV7-3 and TRBJ2-1, with unresolved D. With 2 bases removed from V and 7 bases from J, the gap between germline ends came to 15 bases. The length of the CDR3 is 15 residues. The germline V gene has CDR1 SGHTA and CDR2 FQGTGA. Here the CDR3 reads CASSLRSVPRNEQFF. CDR3 DNA sequence: TGTGCCAGCAGCTTACGAAGCGTCCCCCGGAATGAGCAGTTCTTC.

This clonotype was picked up a small number of times. The V and J genes are TRBV20-1 and TRBJ2-7; 8 positions agree with TRBD2. V shed 5 bases, J shed 7 bases, and the junction held 10 bases outside the gene matches. CDR1 and CDR2 from the germline V gene are DFQATT and SNEGSKA (reference sequence). The CDR3 loop spans 13 amino acids. The chain's CDR3 is CSAHRPGGREQYF. For the CDR3, the DNA is TGCAGTGCTCATAGACCGGGGGGGCGGGAGCAGTACTTC.

This clonotype was seen only a few times. A read error is possible here, since a much larger clone lies one base away. J is TRBJ2-2 and V is TRBV7-2; the match to TRBD2 covers 12 bases. Trimming removed 4 bases from V and 4 bases from J; junction bases left unmatched: 1. Germline CDR1 SGHTA, CDR2 FQGNSA. The CDR3 contains 15 residues. The CDR3 DNA sequence: TGTGCCAGCAGCTCGGGACTAGCGGGCACCGGGGAGCTGTTTTTT. Protein sequence: CASSSGLAGTGELFF.

The chain links TRBV5-1 to TRBJ1-1; tentatively, D is TRBD1 (6 bases). CDR3 length: 15 residues. Trimming left V 4 bases short and J 3 bases short, with 16 bases between. Germline assignment: CDR1 SGHRS and CDR2 YFSETQ. CDR3 amino acids: CASSRGHLGDTEAFF. The CDR3 DNA reads TGCGCCAGCAGCCGGGGACACCTAGGAGACACTGAAGCTTTCTTT.

This clonotype was seen a handful of times. The chain has TRBV11-2 and TRBJ1-1, with D maybe TRBD1 (5 bases). Germline CDR1 and CDR2: SGHAT and FQNNGV. V shed 5 bases and J shed 10 bases, with 20 bases lying between them. The CDR3 loop spans 14 amino acids. The CDR3 protein is CASSPVLPGIGAFF. DNA of the CDR3: TGTGCCAGCAGCCCCGTCCTTCCAGGGATTGGAGCTTTCTTT.

The gene calls are TRBV7-9 and TRBJ2-1, with TRBD2 as a possible D gene (6 bases). V gave up 5 bases and J gave up 4 bases, with 15 bases separating them. The germline gives CDR1 SEHNR, CDR2 FQNEAQ (reference sequence). The CDR3 covers 15 residues. CDR3 protein: CASSAGRGAYNEQFF. The CDR3 DNA reads as TGTGCCAGCAGCGCGGGGAGAGGGGCTTACAATGAGCAGTTCTTC.

The chain carries TRBV7-2 and TRBJ2-3; 9 bases map to TRBD1. Trimming removed 4 bases from V and 2 bases from J; junction bases left unmatched: 4. This CDR3 has 15 residues. Germline V gene lookup returns CDR1 SGHTA and CDR2 FQGNSA. The CDR3 DNA follows: TGTGCCAGCAGCTGGACAGGGGTTAACACAGATACGCAGTATTTT. Translated, it gives CASSWTGVNTDTQYF.

This clonotype was seen only a few times. The rearrangement joins TRBV7-2 to TRBJ2-1, with D maybe TRBD2 (6 bases). The CDR3 extends over 12 amino acids. V gave up 4 bases and J gave up 9 bases, with 10 bases separating them. The germline CDR1 and CDR2 sequences are SGHTA and FQGNSA. The CDR3 loop reads CASSSSGGEQFF. In nucleotides, the CDR3 is TGTGCCAGCAGCTCATCCGGGGGTGAGCAGTTCTTC.

V and J are TRBV29-1 and TRBJ1-2; TRBD1 might be the D (5 bases). The CDR3 is 12 residues long. The germline CDR1 and CDR2 sequences are SQVTM and ANQGSEA. Trimming stripped 2 bases from V and 8 bases from J, with 12 bases between. The CDR3 here is CSVESQGWGYTF. For the CDR3, the DNA is TGCAGCGTTGAATCCCAGGGATGGGGCTACACCTTC.

V gene TRBV6-2 or TRBV6-3 combines with J gene TRBJ2-1, with no clear D. The ends were cut back, 5 bases at V and 1 base at J, with 12 bases in the middle. CDR3 length equals 15 residues. The germline V gene encodes CDR1 MNHEY and CDR2 SVGEGT. As DNA, the CDR3 is TGTGCCAGCAGTCCCTCGGTAGGGTCCTACAATGAGCAGTTCTTC. This gives the protein CASSPSVGSYNEQFF.

V is TRBV6-1 and J is TRBJ2-7; a weak D match, TRBD1 (5 bases). This CDR3 is built from 14 residues. V lost 6 bases and J lost 0, with 12 bases in between. Germline CDR1 MNHNS, CDR2 SASEGT. The CDR3 sequence is CASRFRELSYEQYF. In DNA form, the CDR3 reads TGTGCCAGCAGATTCAGGGAACTCTCCTACGAGCAGTACTTC.

This sequence joins TRBV7-9 and TRBJ2-1; D might be TRBD2 (6 bases). The CDR3 consists of 15 residues. Germline V CDR1 and CDR2: SEHNR, FQNEAQ (reference sequence). Deletions cut 5 bases from V and 4 bases from J, with 15 bases between. CDR3 sequence (DNA): TGTGCCAGCAGCCTAGGACTATTTTTGTACAATGAGCAGTTCTTC. Translating gives CASSLGLFLYNEQFF.

V usage is TRBV2 and J usage is TRBJ2-3; 8 bases are a match to TRBD2. The CDR3 covers 14 residues. Germline-derived CDR1 and CDR2 are SNHLY and FYNNEI. Trimming at V came to 11 bases and at J to 0 bases, leaving 7 bases not matched to a gene. The CDR3 coding sequence is TGTGCCTCCTTTAGCGGGGATAGCACAGATACGCAGTATTTT. As protein: CASFSGDSTDTQYF. The full variable domain, in which reference TRBV2 and TRBJ2-3 provide the parts outside the CDR3, is EPEVTQTPSHQVTQMGQEVILRCVPISNHLYFYWYRQILGQKVEFLVSFYNNEISEKSEIFDDQFSVERPDGSNFTLKIRSTKLEDSAMYFCASFSGDSTDTQYFGPGTRLTVL.

The J gene is TRBJ2-3, the V gene TRBV11-2; 10 nucleotides align to TRBD2. CDR1 and CDR2 (germline): SGHAT, FQNNGV. This CDR3 is 16 amino acids long. The V segment lost 1 base and the J segment 8 bases; nucleotides outside the gene matches: 9. Here the CDR3 DNA reads TGTGCCAGCAGCTTAGCCCCTAGCGGGAGTAAGGGTACGCAGTATTTT. Translating it yields CASSLAPSGSKGTQYF.

In its sample, this clonotype was seen a few times. The chain carries TRBV24-1 and TRBJ2-5; 12 nucleotides align to TRBD2. This CDR3 is 17 amino acids long. Germline lookup yields CDR1 KGHDR and CDR2 SFDVKD. J lost 3 bases, V lost 4 bases, and 8 bases had no gene match. CDR3 sequence: CATSDTGTSGHKETQYF. In DNA form, the CDR3 reads TGTGCCACCAGTGACACCGGGACTAGCGGGCACAAAGAGACCCAGTACTTC.